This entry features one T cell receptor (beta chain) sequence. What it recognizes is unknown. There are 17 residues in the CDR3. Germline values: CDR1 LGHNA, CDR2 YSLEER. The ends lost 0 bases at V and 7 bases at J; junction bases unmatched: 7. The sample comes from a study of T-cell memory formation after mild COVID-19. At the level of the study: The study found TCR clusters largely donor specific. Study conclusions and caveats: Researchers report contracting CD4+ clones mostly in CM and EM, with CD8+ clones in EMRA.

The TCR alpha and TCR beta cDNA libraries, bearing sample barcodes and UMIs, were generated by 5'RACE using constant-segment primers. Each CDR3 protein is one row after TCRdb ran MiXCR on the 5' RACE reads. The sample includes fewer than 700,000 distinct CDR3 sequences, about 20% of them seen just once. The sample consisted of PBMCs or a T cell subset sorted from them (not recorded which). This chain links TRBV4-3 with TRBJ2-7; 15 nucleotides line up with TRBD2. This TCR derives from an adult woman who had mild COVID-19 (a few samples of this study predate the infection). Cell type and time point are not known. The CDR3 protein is CASSQDHGTSGRSEQYF. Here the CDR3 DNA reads TGCGCCAGCAGCCAAGATCATGGGACTAGCGGGAGGTCGGAGCAGTACTTC.